Shown below are 22 T cell receptor beta chains from a single sample sequenced in a study of shared T cell receptors in the human thymus. Only in-frame clones appear in the TCRdb table, and some are missing; sequencing was by immunoSEQ multiplex PCR. The data contain 600,000 or so clones, about 89% of them seen just once; the ten biggest clones take up more than 0.009%. The same sample was also used in a study of human thymus T cells.

Input material: thymocytes. These receptors all come from a boy younger than two with a congenital heart defect.

This rearrangement joins TRBV5-1 to TRBJ1-1; no definite D call. Germline CDR1 is SGHRS and CDR2 is YFSETQ. With 4 bases removed from V and 0 bases from J, the gap between germline ends came to 10 bases. The CDR3 runs 14 residues. CDR3 bases: TGCGCCAGCAGCCCCTGGAGGCTGAACACTGAAGCTTTCTTT. It encodes CASSPWRLNTEAFF.

The gene calls are TRBV5-1 and TRBJ2-2, with D unclear. The CDR3 is 16 amino acids. From germline, CDR1 is SGHRS and CDR2 YFSETQ. Trimming shortened V by 4 bases and J by 7 bases, and 20 bases separated the two germline ends. The CDR3, as DNA: TGCGCCAGCAGCCAAATTGGTGTATTAGAGGTCGGGGAGCTGTTTTTT. Its protein is CASSQIGVLEVGELFF.

The rearrangement uses TRBV19 and TRBJ1-5; tentative D call: TRBD1 (5 bases). Germline loops: CDR1 LNHDA, CDR2 SQIVND (reference sequence). The germline V and J ends were trimmed by 5 bases and 4 bases, with 9 bases remaining between them. This CDR3 region has 13 residues. CDR3 residues: CASSLQGNQPQHF. The CDR3 coding sequence is TGTGCCAGTAGTTTGCAGGGTAATCAGCCCCAGCATTTT.

V is TRBV5-6 and J is TRBJ1-1, with 7 bases fitting TRBD1. Trimming removed 2 bases from V and 1 base from J; junction bases left unmatched: 5. The CDR3 has 15 amino acids. In germline, CDR1 is SGHDT, CDR2 YYEEEE. CDR3 region: CASSFLGQKNTEAFF. CDR3 DNA sequence: TGTGCCAGCAGCTTCCTGGGACAGAAGAACACTGAAGCTTTCTTT. The full variable domain, its missing parts supplied by reference TRBV5-6 and TRBJ1-1, is DAGVTQSPTHLIKTRGQQVTLRCSPKSGHDTVSWYQQALGQGPQFIFQYYEEEERQRGNFPDRFSGHQFPNYSSELNVNALLLGDSALYLCASSFLGQKNTEAFFGQGTRLTVV.

V usage is TRBV19 and J usage is TRBJ1-2; D possibly corresponds to TRBD1 (6 bases). CDR1 and CDR2 (germline): LNHDA, SQIVND (reference sequence). The CDR3 is 13 residues long. Trimming left V 2 bases short and J 8 bases short, with 12 bases between. CDR3 region: CASSIQGTPGYTF. The CDR3 coding sequence is TGTGCCAGTAGTATACAGGGGACCCCCGGCTACACCTTC.

This clone occurred a few times. The rearrangement links TRBV19 to TRBJ1-4; no clear D. Germline V lookup: CDR1 LNHDA, CDR2 SQIVND (reference sequence). This CDR3 comprises 13 residues. V was cut by 0 bases and J by 4 bases, with 3 bases left in between. The CDR3 DNA is TGTGCCAGTAGTATAGATCGTAATGAAAAACTGTTTTTT. It yields the protein CASSIDRNEKLFF.

This chain connects TRBV27 to TRBJ2-1, with D possibly being TRBD2 (6 bases). V was trimmed by 2 bases and J by 8 bases, leaving 19 bases between them. The CDR3 consists of 16 residues. The germline gives CDR1 MNHEY, CDR2 SMNVEV (reference sequence). CDR3 region: CASSLVRRDFGDEQFF. The CDR3 DNA follows: TGTGCCAGCAGTTTAGTTCGCCGGGACTTCGGGGATGAGCAGTTCTTC.

The rearrangement links TRBV4-3 to TRBJ2-1, with TRBD1 matching over 10 bases. CDR1 and CDR2 from the germline V gene are LGHNA and YSLEER. V gave up 4 bases and J gave up 9 bases; unmatched junction bases: 18. The CDR3 sequence is 18 residues long. The CDR3 DNA reads TGCGCCAGCAGCCGACTGCGTGCCGGGACAGGGGACAAGGGTGAGCAGTTCTTC. Translating gives CASSRLRAGTGDKGEQFF.

This clone was seen just once. V and J are TRBV4-3 and TRBJ1-1; no clear D gene. V lost 0 bases and J lost 7, with 12 bases in between. This CDR3 region has 14 residues. CDR1 and CDR2 (germline): LGHNA, YSLEER. The CDR3 sequence: CASSQDRRFGEAFF. Here the CDR3 DNA reads TGCGCCAGCAGCCAAGATCGGAGGTTCGGTGAAGCTTTCTTT.

V and J are TRBV10-1 and TRBJ2-3; 7 nucleotides align to TRBD1. The CDR3 has 12 amino acids. CDR1 is WNHNN and CDR2 is SYGVQD in the germline V gene (reference sequence). V shed 7 bases and J 3 bases; nucleotides not matched to a gene: 1. The CDR3 DNA reads as TGCGCCAGCATGGACAGGACAGATACGCAGTATTTT. Its protein is CASMDRTDTQYF.

This clone was counted between two and nine times. The CDR3 protein is CASTPGTDTQYF. The DNA of the CDR3 is TGTGCCAGCACCCCGGGCACAGATACGCAGTATTTT. The V gene is TRBV6-1, the J gene TRBJ2-3, with D unresolved. V dropped 7 bases and J dropped 1 base, with 6 bases sitting between them. Germline loops: CDR1 MNHNS, CDR2 SASEGT. This CDR3 has 12 amino acids.

This chain uses TRBV14 with TRBJ2-5; possible D gene TRBD2, 5 bases. The CDR3 consists of 15 residues. In germline, CDR1 is SGHDN, CDR2 FVKESK. Trimming removed 0 bases at V and 7 bases at J, with 15 bases between. The CDR3 loop reads CASSQDPGTPGTQYF. The CDR3 nucleotides are TGTGCCAGCAGCCAAGACCCGGGAACCCCAGGGACCCAGTACTTC. Full variable domain (remainder filled in from reference TRBV14 and TRBJ2-5): EAGVTQFPSHSVIEKGQTVTLRCDPISGHDNLYWYRRVMGKEIKFLLHFVKESKQDESGMPNNRFLAERTGGTYSTLKVQPAELEDSGVYFCASSQDPGTPGTQYFGPGTRLLVL.

This chain links TRBV5-4 with TRBJ2-7; 8 bases are shared with TRBD1. CDR3 length equals 13 residues. CDR1 is SGHNT and CDR2 is YYREEE in the germline V gene (reference sequence). V gave up 2 bases and J gave up 5 bases; unmatched junction bases: 3. As DNA, the CDR3 is TGTGCCAGCAGCTTCGGACAGGGCCACGAGCAGTACTTC. Its translation is CASSFGQGHEQYF.

The chain is built from TRBV6-4 and TRBJ2-1; 11 positions match TRBD1. Germline V CDR1 and CDR2: MRHNA, SNTAGT. Trimming removed 4 bases from V and 1 base from J; junction bases left unmatched: 6. The CDR3 length is 17 residues. The CDR3, as DNA: TGTGCCAGCAGTGCCTTTGGACAGGGGGCTTCCTACAATGAGCAGTTCTTC. Amino acid sequence: CASSAFGQGASYNEQFF.

V gene TRBV7-9 combines with J gene TRBJ2-3, with TRBD2 identical over 7 bases. CDR1 is SEHNR and CDR2 is FQNEAQ in the germline V gene (reference sequence). After removal of 5 bases from V and 0 bases from J, the junction contained 8 bases not matched to a gene. The CDR3 runs 16 residues. CDR3 DNA sequence: TGTGCCAGCAGCCCCCAGGGACTATCAAGCACAGATACGCAGTATTTT. This gives the protein CASSPQGLSSTDTQYF.

The chain uses TRBV6-5 and TRBJ2-1, with D perhaps matching TRBD1 (5 bases). Trimming took 4 bases from V and 0 from J, leaving 13 bases between them. CDR1 and CDR2 from the germline V gene are MNHEY and SVGAGI. The CDR3 has 16 residues. The CDR3 DNA is TGTGCCAGCAGTTTAGGACAAATAAGCTCCTACAATGAGCAGTTCTTC. It specifies CASSLGQISSYNEQFF.

The CDR3, as DNA: TGTGCCAGCATCCCCGGGTACCAAGAGACCCAGTACTTC. Translated, it gives CASIPGYQETQYF. The rearrangement uses TRBV28 and TRBJ2-5; unclear D gene. Trimming removed 7 bases from V and 0 bases from J, with 9 bases in between. The CDR3 runs to 13 residues. CDR1 and CDR2 (germline): MDHEN, SYDVKM.

This clone was detected once. The chain carries TRBV7-8 and TRBJ2-7; a weak D match, TRBD1 (6 bases). The CDR3 covers 15 residues. V dropped 0 bases and J dropped 2 bases, with 11 bases sitting between them. Germline V gene data show CDR1 as SGHVS and CDR2 as FQNEAQ. Here the CDR3 DNA reads TGTGCCAGCAGCTTAGCGGGGGCAGGAGCCTACGAGCAGTACTTC. It is translated as CASSLAGAGAYEQYF.

The J gene is TRBJ2-1, the V gene TRBV4-3, with D possibly being TRBD2 (5 bases). Germline V gene sequence: CDR1 LGHNA, CDR2 YSLEER. The CDR3 runs to 18 residues. V gave up 3 bases and J gave up 6 bases, with 24 bases separating them. The CDR3 loop is CASSQALLSGPGGNEQFF. The CDR3 DNA follows: TGCGCCAGCAGCCAGGCTCTCTTATCAGGCCCCGGAGGCAATGAGCAGTTCTTC.

The chain recombines TRBV21-1 with TRBJ2-1; whether TRBD1, the table's D call, matches the DNA was not checked. TRBV21-1 is a documented pseudogene. This CDR3 spans 15 amino acids. CDR3 region: CASSRARGLKNEQFF. Written as DNA, the CDR3 is TGTGCCAGCAGCCGGGCTAGGGGCCTGAAGAATGAGCAGTTCTTC.

The J gene is TRBJ2-1, the V gene TRBV28; TRBD2 agrees at 11 bases. Germline loops: CDR1 MDHEN, CDR2 SYDVKM. Trimming at V came to 5 bases and at J to 10 bases, leaving 10 bases not matched to a gene. This CDR3 has 15 residues. The CDR3 loop is CASSIAGGELGEQFF. DNA for the CDR3: TGTGCCAGCAGTATAGCGGGGGGGGAATTGGGGGAGCAGTTCTTC.

This clone showed up just a few times. This sequence joins TRBV7-3 and TRBJ2-3, with 8 bases aligning to TRBD2. There are 18 residues in the CDR3. V shed 4 bases, J shed 1 base, and the junction held 13 bases outside the gene matches. CDR1 and CDR2 (germline): SGHTA, FQGTGA. The CDR3 DNA is TGTGCCAGCAGCTCCCGAGGGCCGGGAGGGAATGGCACAGATACGCAGTATTTT. Amino acid sequence: CASSSRGPGGNGTDTQYF. The variable domain in full, with the rest retrieved from reference TRBV7-3 and TRBJ2-3, is GAGVSQTPSNKVTEKGKYVELRCDPISGHTALYWYRQSLGQGPEFLIYFQGTGAADDSGLPNDRFFAVRPEGSVSTLKIQRTERGDSAVYLCASSSRGPGGNGTDTQYFGPGTRLTVL.